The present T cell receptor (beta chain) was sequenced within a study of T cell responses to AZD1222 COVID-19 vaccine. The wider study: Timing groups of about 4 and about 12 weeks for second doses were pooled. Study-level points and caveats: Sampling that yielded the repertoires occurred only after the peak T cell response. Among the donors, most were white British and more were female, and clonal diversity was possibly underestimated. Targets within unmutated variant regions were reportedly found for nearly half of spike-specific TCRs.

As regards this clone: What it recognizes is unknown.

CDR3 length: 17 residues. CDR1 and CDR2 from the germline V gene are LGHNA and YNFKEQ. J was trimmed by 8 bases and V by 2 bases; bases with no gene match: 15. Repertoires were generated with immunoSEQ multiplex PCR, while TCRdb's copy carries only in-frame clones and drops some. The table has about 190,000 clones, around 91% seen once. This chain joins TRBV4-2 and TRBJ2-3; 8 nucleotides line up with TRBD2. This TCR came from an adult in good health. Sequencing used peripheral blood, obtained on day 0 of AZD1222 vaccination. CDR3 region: CASSQQGRAGVLGTQYF. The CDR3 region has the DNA TGTGCCAGCAGCCAACAAGGTAGAGCGGGGGTACTAGGTACGCAGTATTTT.